This T cell receptor beta chain appears in the sequencing data of a study of cytomegalovirus exposure and HLA in healthy donors. Study observations and caveats: Specificity of three CMV-associated chains for CMV antigens was verified in vitro. TCR sequences were mostly rare, though some public TCRs occurred in many donors.

Germline CDR1 reads SGHTA; CDR2 reads FQGTGA. Trimming removed 4 bases from V and 8 bases from J, with 14 bases in between. The CDR3 spans 13 residues. Comment on this clone: The antigen is undetermined.

TCRdb keeps only in-frame clones here, not all; method: immunoSEQ multiplex PCR. The sample includes more than 100,000 clones, over 75% seen only once; the top ten take about 6.9%. The sequence was obtained from a woman in her late teens or twenties in good health and CMV-seropositive. Material for sequencing was PBMCs. This sequence joins TRBV7-3 and TRBJ1-2; maybe TRBD1 (5 bases). The CDR3, as DNA: TGTGCCAGCAGCTCGGGCAGGGAAAGCGGCTACACCTTC. As protein: CASSSGRESGYTF.